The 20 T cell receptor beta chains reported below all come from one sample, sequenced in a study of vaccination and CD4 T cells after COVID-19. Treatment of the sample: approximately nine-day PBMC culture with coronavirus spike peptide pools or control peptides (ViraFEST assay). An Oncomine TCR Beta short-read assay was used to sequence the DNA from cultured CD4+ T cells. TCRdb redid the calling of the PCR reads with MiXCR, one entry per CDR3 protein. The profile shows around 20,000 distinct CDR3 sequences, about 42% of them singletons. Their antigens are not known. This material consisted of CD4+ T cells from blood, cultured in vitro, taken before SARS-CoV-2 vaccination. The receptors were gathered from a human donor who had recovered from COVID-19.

CDR3 in DNA: TGTGCCAGCAGGGGGGGGAGCAATCAGCCCCAGCATTTT. Encoded protein: CASRGGSNQPQHF. The chain combines TRBV12-3 or TRBV12-4 with TRBJ1-5; D may be TRBD1 (5 bases). CDR3 length: 13 residues. V lost 6 bases to trimming and J lost 1 base, with 7 bases between them.

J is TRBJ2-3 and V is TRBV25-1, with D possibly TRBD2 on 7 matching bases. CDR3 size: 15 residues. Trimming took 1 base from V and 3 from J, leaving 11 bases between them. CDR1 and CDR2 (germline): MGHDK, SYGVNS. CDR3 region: CASSESGGWTDTQYF. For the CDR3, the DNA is TGTGCCAGCAGTGAATCGGGGGGCTGGACAGATACGCAGTATTTT.

The chain's CDR3 is CATSRGGTGNTIYF. Written as DNA, the CDR3 is TGTGCCACCAGCAGAGGGGGAACCGGAAACACCATATATTTT. The chain links TRBV15 to TRBJ1-3; D not resolved. The length of the CDR3 is 14 residues. Per the germline V gene, CDR1 is LNHNV and CDR2 is YYDKDF (reference sequence). The ends were cut back, 1 base at V and 4 bases at J, with 8 bases in the middle. The variable domain in full, with the rest retrieved from reference TRBV15 and TRBJ1-3, is DAMVIQNPRYQVTQFGKPVTLSCSQTLNHNVMYWYQQKSSQAPKLLFHYYDKDFNNEADTPDNFQSRRPNTSFCFLDIRSPGLGDTAMYLCATSRGGTGNTIYFGEGSWLTVV.

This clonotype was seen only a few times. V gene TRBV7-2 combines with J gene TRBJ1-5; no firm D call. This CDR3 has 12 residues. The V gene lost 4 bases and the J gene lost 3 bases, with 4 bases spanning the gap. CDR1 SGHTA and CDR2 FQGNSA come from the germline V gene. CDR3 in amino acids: CASSSPNQPQHF. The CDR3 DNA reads TGTGCCAGCAGCTCCCCCAATCAGCCCCAGCATTTT.

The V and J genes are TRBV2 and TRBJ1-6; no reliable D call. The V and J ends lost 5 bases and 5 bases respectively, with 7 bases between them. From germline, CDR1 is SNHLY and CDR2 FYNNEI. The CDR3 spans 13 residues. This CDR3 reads CASSTPDNSPLHF. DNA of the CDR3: TGTGCCAGCAGTACACCAGATAATTCACCCCTCCACTTT.

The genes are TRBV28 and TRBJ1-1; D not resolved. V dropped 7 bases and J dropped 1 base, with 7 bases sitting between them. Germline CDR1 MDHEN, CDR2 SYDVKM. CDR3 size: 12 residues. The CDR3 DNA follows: TGTGCCAGCACCACTACGAACACTGAAGCTTTCTTT. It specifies CASTTTNTEAFF.

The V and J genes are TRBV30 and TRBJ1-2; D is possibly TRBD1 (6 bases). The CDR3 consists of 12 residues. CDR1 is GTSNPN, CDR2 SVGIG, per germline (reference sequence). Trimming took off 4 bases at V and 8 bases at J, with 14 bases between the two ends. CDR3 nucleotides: TGTGCCTGGACGTACAGGGTTGGAGGCTACACCTTC. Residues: CAWTYRVGGYTF.

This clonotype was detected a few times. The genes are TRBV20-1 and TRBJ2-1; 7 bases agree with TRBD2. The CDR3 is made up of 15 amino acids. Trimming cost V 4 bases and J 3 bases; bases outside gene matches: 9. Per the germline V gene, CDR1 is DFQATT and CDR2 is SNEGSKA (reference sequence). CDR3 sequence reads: CSATNRDYFYNEQFF. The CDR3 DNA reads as TGCAGTGCTACGAACCGGGACTATTTCTACAATGAGCAGTTCTTC.

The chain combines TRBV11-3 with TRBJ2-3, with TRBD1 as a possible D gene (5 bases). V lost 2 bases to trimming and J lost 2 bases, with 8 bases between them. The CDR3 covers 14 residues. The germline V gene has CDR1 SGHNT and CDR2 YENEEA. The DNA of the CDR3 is TGTGCCAGCAGCTTACAGGGTGACACAGATACGCAGTATTTT. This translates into CASSLQGDTDTQYF.

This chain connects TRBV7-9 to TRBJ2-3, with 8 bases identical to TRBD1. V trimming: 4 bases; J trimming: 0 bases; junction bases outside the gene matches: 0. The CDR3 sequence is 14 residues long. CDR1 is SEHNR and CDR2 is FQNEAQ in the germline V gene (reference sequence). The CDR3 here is CASSWTGSTDTQYF. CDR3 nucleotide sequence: TGTGCCAGCAGCTGGACAGGGAGCACAGATACGCAGTATTTT.

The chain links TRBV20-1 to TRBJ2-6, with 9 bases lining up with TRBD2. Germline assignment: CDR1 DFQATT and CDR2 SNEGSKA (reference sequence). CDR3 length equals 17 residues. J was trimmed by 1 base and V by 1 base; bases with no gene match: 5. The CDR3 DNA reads TGCAGTGCTAGAGTTAGCGGGAGCGCTTCTGGGGCCAACGTCCTGACTTTC. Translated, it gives CSARVSGSASGANVLTF.

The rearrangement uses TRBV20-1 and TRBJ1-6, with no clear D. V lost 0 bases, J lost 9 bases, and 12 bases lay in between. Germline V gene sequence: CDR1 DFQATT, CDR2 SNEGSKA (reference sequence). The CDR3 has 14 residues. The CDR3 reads CSARDPGPSSPLHF. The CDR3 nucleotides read TGCAGTGCTAGAGATCCGGGCCCTAGTTCACCCCTCCACTTT.

This CDR3 reads CASSLEGQGGNTIYF. The CDR3 DNA reads TGTGCCAGCAGCTTAGAGGGACAGGGCGGAAACACCATATATTTT. The genes are TRBV7-2 and TRBJ1-3, with TRBD1 matching 9 bases. The V and J ends lost 1 base and 4 bases, in that order; junction bases with no gene match: 2. The CDR3 extends over 15 amino acids. The germline V gene has CDR1 SGHTA and CDR2 FQGNSA.

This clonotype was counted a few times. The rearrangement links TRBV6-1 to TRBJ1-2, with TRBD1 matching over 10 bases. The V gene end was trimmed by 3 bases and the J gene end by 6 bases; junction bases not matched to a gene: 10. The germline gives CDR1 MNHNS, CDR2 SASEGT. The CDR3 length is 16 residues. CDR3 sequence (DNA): TGTGCCAGCAGTGAGGGACAGGGGTTGTTTATGGATGGCTACACCTTC. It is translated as CASSEGQGLFMDGYTF.

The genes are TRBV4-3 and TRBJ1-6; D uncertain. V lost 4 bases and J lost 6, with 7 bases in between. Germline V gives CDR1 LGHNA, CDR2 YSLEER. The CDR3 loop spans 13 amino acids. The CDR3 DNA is TGCGCCAGCAGCCCAGAGGGTAATTCACCCCTCCACTTT. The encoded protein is CASSPEGNSPLHF.

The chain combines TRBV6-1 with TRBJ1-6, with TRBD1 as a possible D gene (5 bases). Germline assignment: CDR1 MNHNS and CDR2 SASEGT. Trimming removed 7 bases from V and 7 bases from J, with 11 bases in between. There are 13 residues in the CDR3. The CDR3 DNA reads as TGTGCCAGCACCGGGACGGACAATTCACCCCTCCACTTT. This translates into CASTGTDNSPLHF.

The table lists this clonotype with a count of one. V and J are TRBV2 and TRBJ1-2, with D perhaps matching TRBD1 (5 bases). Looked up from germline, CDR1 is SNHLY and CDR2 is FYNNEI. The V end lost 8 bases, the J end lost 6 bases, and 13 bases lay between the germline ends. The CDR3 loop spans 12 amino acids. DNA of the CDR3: TGTGCCAGCTCCAGGCGGGGGGATGGCTACACCTTC. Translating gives CASSRRGDGYTF.

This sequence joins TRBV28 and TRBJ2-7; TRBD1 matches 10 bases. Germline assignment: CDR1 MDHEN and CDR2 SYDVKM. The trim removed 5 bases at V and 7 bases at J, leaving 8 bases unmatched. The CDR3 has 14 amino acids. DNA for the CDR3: TGTGCCAGCAGTGACGGGACAGGGGTTCGGGAGCAGTACTTC. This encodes CASSDGTGVREQYF.

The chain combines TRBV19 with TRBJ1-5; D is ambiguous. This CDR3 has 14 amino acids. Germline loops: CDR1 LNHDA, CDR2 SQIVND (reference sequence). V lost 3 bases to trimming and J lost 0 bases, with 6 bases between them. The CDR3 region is CASSISHSNQPQHF. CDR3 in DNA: TGTGCCAGTAGTATTAGCCATAGCAATCAGCCCCAGCATTTT.

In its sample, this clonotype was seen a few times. CDR3 DNA: TGTGCCAGCAGGGGTCTGGGGGTGAACACTGAAGCTTTCTTT. Translating gives CASRGLGVNTEAFF. The chain employs TRBV6-2 or TRBV6-3 and TRBJ1-1; D is possibly TRBD1 (5 bases). Germline CDR1 MNHEY, CDR2 SVGEGT. The CDR3 runs 14 residues. Deletions cut 6 bases from V and 0 bases from J, with 11 bases between.